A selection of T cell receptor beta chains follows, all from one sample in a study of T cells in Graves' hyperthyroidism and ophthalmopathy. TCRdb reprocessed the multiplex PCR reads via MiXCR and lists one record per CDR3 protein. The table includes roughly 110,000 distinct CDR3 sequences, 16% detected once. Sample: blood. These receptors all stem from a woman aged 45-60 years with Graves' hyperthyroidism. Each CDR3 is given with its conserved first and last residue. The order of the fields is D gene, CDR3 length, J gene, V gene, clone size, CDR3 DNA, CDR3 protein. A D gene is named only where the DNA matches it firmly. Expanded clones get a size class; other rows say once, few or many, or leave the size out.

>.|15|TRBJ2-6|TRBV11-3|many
TGTGCCAGCAGCCTCGGTGACTCTGGGGCCAACGTCCTGACTTTC
CASSLGDSGANVLTF
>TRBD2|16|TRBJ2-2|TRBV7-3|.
TGTGCCAGCAGCACACTGACTAGCGTGAACACCGGGGAGCTGTTTTTT
CASSTLTSVNTGELFF
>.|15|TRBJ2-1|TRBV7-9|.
TGTGCCAGCAGCTCCCTAGATCTTGGGATCGATGAGCAGTTCTTC
CASSSLDLGIDEQFF
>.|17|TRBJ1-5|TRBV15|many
TGTGCCACCAGCAGAGAGGAGGACATATATAGCAATCAGCCCCAGCATTTT
CATSREEDIYSNQPQHF
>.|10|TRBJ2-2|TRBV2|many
TGTGCCAGCGGTAACGGGGAGCTGTTTTTT
CASGNGELFF
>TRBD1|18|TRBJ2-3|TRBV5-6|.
TGTGCCAGCAGCAGTGACAGGGGTCGACTGAGGGGCACAGATACGCAGTATTTT
CASSSDRGRLRGTDTQYF
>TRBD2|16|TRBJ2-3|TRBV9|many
TGTGCCAGCAGCGGGCTACTAGCGGATAGCACAGATACGCAGTATTTT
CASSGLLADSTDTQYF
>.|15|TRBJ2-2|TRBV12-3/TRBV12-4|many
TGTGCCAGCAGTAGCACAGGGAGGTACACCGGGGAGCTGTTTTTT
CASSSTGRYTGELFF
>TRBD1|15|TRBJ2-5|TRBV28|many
TGTGCCAGCAGCAACGCTATTACAGGGGGAGAGACCCAGTACTTC
CASSNAITGGETQYF
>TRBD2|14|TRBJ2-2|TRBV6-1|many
TGTGCCAGCAGGACTAGCGGGAGGGCCGGGGAGCTGTTTTTT
CASRTSGRAGELFF
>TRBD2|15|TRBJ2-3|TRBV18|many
TGTGCCAGCTCACCAACTAGCGGGAGCGCAGATACGCAGTATTTT
CASSPTSGSADTQYF
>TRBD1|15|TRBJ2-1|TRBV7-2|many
TGTGCCAGCAGCTTGGCCGGGACAGGGGTCGATGAGCAGTTCTTC
CASSLAGTGVDEQFF
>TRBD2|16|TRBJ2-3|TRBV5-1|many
TGCGCCAGCAGCTTGGCTGCTAGCGGTAGCACAGATACGCAGTATTTT
CASSLAASGSTDTQYF
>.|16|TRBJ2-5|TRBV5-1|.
TGCGCCAGCAGCCGGCAGGGCGGAGTCGACCAAGAGACCCAGTACTTC
CASSRQGGVDQETQYF
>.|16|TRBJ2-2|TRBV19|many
TGTGCCAGTAGTATAGGGCAGGGGTATGACACCGGGGAGCTGTTTTTT
CASSIGQGYDTGELFF
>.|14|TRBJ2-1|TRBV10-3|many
TGTGCCATCAGTGAGACGCAACAGGGCAATGAGCAGTTCTTC
CAISETQQGNEQFF
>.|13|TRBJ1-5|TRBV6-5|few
TGTGCCAGCAGTTGGGTCAGGGTTCAGCCCCAGCATTTT
CASSWVRVQPQHF
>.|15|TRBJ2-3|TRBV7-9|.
TGTGCCAGCAGATCCTACGACACTAGCACAGATACGCAGTATTTT
CASRSYDTSTDTQYF
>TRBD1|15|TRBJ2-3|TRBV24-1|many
TGTGCCACCAGTGATCCGGGACAGGGCACAGATACGCAGTATTTT
CATSDPGQGTDTQYF
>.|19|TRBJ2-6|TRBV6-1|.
TGTGCCAGCGCAACCCAGGGCCACGGCGCCACCTCTGGGGCCAACGTCCTGACTTTC
CASATQGHGATSGANVLTF
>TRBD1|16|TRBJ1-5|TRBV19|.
TGTGCCAGTAGTATAAGCGGGACAGCCCGCGAGAGGCCCCAGCATTTT
CASSISGTARERPQHF
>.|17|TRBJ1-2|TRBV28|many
TGTGCCAGCATCTCCCCCCACGCCGGGACAAAGAACTATGGCTACACCTTC
CASISPHAGTKNYGYTF
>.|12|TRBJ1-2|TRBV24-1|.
TGTGCCACCAGTGATGCTGGGGGTGGCTACACCTTC
CATSDAGGGYTF
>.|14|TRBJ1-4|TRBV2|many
TGTGCCAGCACGTACAGGCGGGTCGGAGAAAAACTGTTTTTT
CASTYRRVGEKLFF
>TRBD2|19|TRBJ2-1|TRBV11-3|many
TGTGCCAGCAGCATTCCCCTAGCGGGAGGGCCGGGGTCCTACAATGAGCAGTTCTTC
CASSIPLAGGPGSYNEQFF
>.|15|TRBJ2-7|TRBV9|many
TGTGCCAGCAGCAAAACAGGGACGGGCTCCTACGAGCAGTACTTC
CASSKTGTGSYEQYF
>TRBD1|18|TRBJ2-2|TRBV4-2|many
TGTGCCAGCAGCCACGTCCCGGGACAGGGGAGAAACCCCGGGGAGCTGTTTTTT
CASSHVPGQGRNPGELFF
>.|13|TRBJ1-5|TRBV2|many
TGTGCCAGCAGTGTGAGTGGCAATCAGCCCCAGCATTTT
CASSVSGNQPQHF
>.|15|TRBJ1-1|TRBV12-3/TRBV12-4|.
TGTGCCAGCAGTTTCCGAGGGGGGATGAACACTGAAGCTTTCTTT
CASSFRGGMNTEAFF
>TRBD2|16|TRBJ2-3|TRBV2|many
TGTGCCAGCAGGGGGACTAGCGGGAGTCAGCCAGATACGCAGTATTTT
CASRGTSGSQPDTQYF
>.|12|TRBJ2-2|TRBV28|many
TGTGCCAGCAGTTTGCTTACCGGGGAGCTGTTTTTT
CASSLLTGELFF
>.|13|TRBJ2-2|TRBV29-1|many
TGCAGCGTTAGACCGACGAACACCGGGGAGCTGTTTTTT
CSVRPTNTGELFF
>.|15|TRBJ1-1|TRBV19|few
TGTGCCAGTAGTGTCCCCACTGGGACCTCCACTGAAGCTTTCTTT
CASSVPTGTSTEAFF
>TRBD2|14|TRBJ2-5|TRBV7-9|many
TGTGCCAGCAGCTACACGGGAGGGGTAGAGACCCAGTACTTC
CASSYTGGVETQYF
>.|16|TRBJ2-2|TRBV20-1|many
TGCAGTGCTAGAGATAGGGGACTGACTAACACCGGGGAGCTGTTTTTT
CSARDRGLTNTGELFF
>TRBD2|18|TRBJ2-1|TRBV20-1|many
TGCAGTGCTAGAGACGGTAGCGGGAGGTCACAATCCTACAATGAGCAGTTCTTC
CSARDGSGRSQSYNEQFF
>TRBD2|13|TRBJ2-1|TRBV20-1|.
TGCAGTGCTAGCCGGCTAGCGGGGGCCCGTCAGTTCTTC
CSASRLAGARQFF
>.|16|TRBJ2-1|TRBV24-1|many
TGTGCCACCAGTGATTTGGGGGGCTCAACCTACAATGAGCAGTTCTTC
CATSDLGGSTYNEQFF
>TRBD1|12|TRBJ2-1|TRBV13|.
TGTGCCAGCAGAGGGACAGACAATGAGCAGTTCTTC
CASRGTDNEQFF
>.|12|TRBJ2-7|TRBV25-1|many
TGTGCCAGCAGTGAATTTCCCTACGAGCAGTACTTC
CASSEFPYEQYF
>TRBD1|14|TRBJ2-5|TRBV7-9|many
TGTGCCAGCAGCCAAGGGACAGCCGAAGAGACCCAGTACTTC
CASSQGTAEETQYF
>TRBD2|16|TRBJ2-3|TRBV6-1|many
TGTGCCAGCAGCCTAGCGGGACAGACCCGCACAGATACGCAGTATTTT
CASSLAGQTRTDTQYF
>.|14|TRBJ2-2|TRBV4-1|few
TGCGCCAGCAGCCATGGAGGGCGCACCGGGGAGCTGTTTTTT
CASSHGGRTGELFF
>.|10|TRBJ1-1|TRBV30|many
TGTGCCTGGGGTGAGGGCGAAGCTTTCTTT
CAWGEGEAFF
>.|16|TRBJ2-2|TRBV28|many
TGTGCCAGCAGTCCCCTTCCGGGTCCGAACACCGGGGAGCTGTTTTTT
CASSPLPGPNTGELFF
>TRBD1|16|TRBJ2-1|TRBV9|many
TGTGCCAGCAGAGCTACCGGGACAGGGAAGGTCGATGAGCAGTTCTTC
CASRATGTGKVDEQFF
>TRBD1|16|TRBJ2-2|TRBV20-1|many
TGCAGTGCTAGAGATTTCTCAGGGGGACGGACCGGGGAGCTGTTTTTT
CSARDFSGGRTGELFF
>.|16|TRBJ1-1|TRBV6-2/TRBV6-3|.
TGTGCCAGCAGTTACTCGAATCTCGGCATGAACACTGAAGCTTTCTTT
CASSYSNLGMNTEAFF
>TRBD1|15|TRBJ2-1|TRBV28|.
TGTGCCAGCAGAGAACAGGGGGCCGTACGGAATGAGCAGTTCTTC
CASREQGAVRNEQFF
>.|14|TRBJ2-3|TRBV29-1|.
TGCAGCGTTGGTGAAACAGGGAGGACAGATACGCAGTATTTT
CSVGETGRTDTQYF
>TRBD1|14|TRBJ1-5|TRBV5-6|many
TGTGCCAGCAGCTTGGACAGGGGTGGGCAGCCCCAGCATTTT
CASSLDRGGQPQHF
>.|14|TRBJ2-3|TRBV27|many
TGTGCCAGCAGCGAGTACTACACCACAGATACGCAGTATTTT
CASSEYYTTDTQYF
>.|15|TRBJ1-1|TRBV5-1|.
TGCGCCAGCAGCACCTCCGGGACATGGAACACTGAAGCTTTCTTT
CASSTSGTWNTEAFF
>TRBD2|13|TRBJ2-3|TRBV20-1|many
TGCACCGGGACTAGCGAGATCACAGATACGCAGTATTTT
CTGTSEITDTQYF
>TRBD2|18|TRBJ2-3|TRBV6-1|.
TGTGCCAGCAGCCTGGGACTAGCTGGAGGCCCTAGCACAGATACGCAGTATTTT
CASSLGLAGGPSTDTQYF
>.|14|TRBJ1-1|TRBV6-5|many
TGTGCCAGCAGTTACGGACAGCCTTACACTGAAGCTTTCTTT
CASSYGQPYTEAFF
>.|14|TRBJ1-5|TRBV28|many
TGTGCCAGTAAGACAGTTCAGAGCAATCAGCCCCAGCATTTT
CASKTVQSNQPQHF
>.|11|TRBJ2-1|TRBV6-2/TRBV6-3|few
TGTGCCAGTAGGTTTGGGATTGAGCAGTTCTTC
CASRFGIEQFF
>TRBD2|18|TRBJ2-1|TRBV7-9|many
TGTGCCAGCAGCGCACTGGAAGGCTTTTCGGTAGCGGGAGGGGAGCAGTTCTTC
CASSALEGFSVAGGEQFF